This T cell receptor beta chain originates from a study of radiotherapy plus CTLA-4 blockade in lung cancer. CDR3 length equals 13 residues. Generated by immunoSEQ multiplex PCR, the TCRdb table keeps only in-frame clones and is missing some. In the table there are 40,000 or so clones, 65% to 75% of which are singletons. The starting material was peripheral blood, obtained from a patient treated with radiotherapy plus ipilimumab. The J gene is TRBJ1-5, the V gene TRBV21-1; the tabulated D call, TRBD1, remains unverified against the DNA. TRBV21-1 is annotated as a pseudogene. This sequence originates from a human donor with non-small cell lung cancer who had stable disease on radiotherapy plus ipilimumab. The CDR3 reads CASSTPGTGTQHF. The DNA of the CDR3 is TGTGCCAGCAGCACCCCCGGGACAGGTACCCAACATTTT.